The 14 T cell receptor beta chains presented below share a single source sample, sequenced in a study of T cells in Graves' hyperthyroidism and ophthalmopathy. Amplified TCR beta CDR3 regions came from RNA transcripts. Using the HTBI primer set, a first-round RT-PCR was run on the TCR CDR3. TCRdb analysed the multiplex PCR reads with MiXCR anew, one entry per CDR3 protein. The sample lists around 500,000 distinct CDR3 sequences; around 15% were seen once. The sample comprised blood. The receptors come from a middle-aged woman with Graves' hyperthyroidism.

Points on this clonotype: One end of the junction varies from germline; a read error may be responsible. The chain links TRBV27 to TRBJ2-6, with 7 bases identical to TRBD1. Germline values: CDR1 MNHEY, CDR2 SMNVEV (reference sequence). The CDR3 loop spans 19 amino acids. CDR3 sequence reads: CASSPRDSLWSSGANVPTF. The CDR3 nucleotides are TGTGCCAGCAGTCCCCGGGACAGTTTATGGAGCTCTGGGGCCAACGTCCCGACTTTC.

This clonotype has at least ten counts. The chain links TRBV29-1 to TRBJ2-5; D gene ambiguous. Trimming removed 6 bases from V and 0 bases from J, with 8 bases in between. There are 12 residues in the CDR3. CDR1 SQVTM and CDR2 ANQGSEA come from the germline V gene. CDR3 residues: CSVRRDQETQYF. CDR3 coding DNA: TGCAGCGTCCGACGGGACCAAGAGACCCAGTACTTC.

This clonotype has ten or more counts. The rearrangement links TRBV10-3 to TRBJ2-1; 10 nucleotides align to TRBD2. The CDR3 has 17 residues. With V trimmed by 0 bases and J by 9 bases, 11 bases remained unmatched. The germline CDR1 and CDR2 sequences are ENHRY and SYGVKD. The CDR3 spells CAISESMASGRGSEQFF. DNA of the CDR3: TGTGCCATCAGTGAGTCGATGGCTAGCGGGAGAGGGAGTGAGCAGTTCTTC.

This clonotype was recorded at least ten times. The rearrangement joins TRBV28 to TRBJ2-1; 10 nucleotides match TRBD1. This CDR3 region has 15 residues. Germline CDR1 is MDHEN and CDR2 is SYDVKM. V lost 3 bases to trimming and J lost 8 bases; unmatched junction nucleotides: 7. The DNA for the CDR3 is TGTGCCAGCAGTTTGGGGGGACAGGGGTACGATGAGCAGTTCTTC. The encoded protein is CASSLGGQGYDEQFF.

As regards this clonotype: One end of the junction varies from germline; a read error may be responsible. V usage is TRBV7-8 and J usage is TRBJ2-7, with D tentatively TRBD1 or TRBD2 (5 bases each). CDR1 and CDR2 from the germline V gene are SGHVS and FQNEAQ. The CDR3 contains 15 residues. The CDR3 nucleotides read TGTGCCAGCAGCTTACGAGGCGAGGAGAGGGGCGAGCAGCACTTC. It yields the protein CASSLRGEERGEQHF.

This clonotype appeared many times. The J gene is TRBJ2-5, the V gene TRBV10-3, with D hard to call. The CDR3 is 12 amino acids. CDR1 and CDR2 (germline): ENHRY, SYGVKD. The V end was cut by 4 bases, the J end by 0 bases, with 3 bases between. Written as DNA, the CDR3 is TGTGCCATCAGTGTGGACCAAGAGACCCAGTACTTC. Its translation: CAISVDQETQYF.

This clonotype was picked up a small number of times. The V gene is TRBV19, the J gene TRBJ2-7, with D unresolved. Trimming took off 7 bases at V and 0 bases at J, with 10 bases between the two ends. CDR3 length: 13 amino acids. CDR1 and CDR2 (germline): LNHDA, SQIVND (reference sequence). In DNA form, the CDR3 reads TGTGCCAGTAAATCGTCCCTCTCCTACGAGCAGTACTTC. The encoded protein is CASKSSLSYEQYF.

CDR3 DNA: TGTGCCAGCAGCCCCCGGGTAGCGGGAACCACCGGGGAGCTGTTTTTT. Amino acids: CASSPRVAGTTGELFF. The chain employs TRBV3-1 and TRBJ2-2, with TRBD2 identical over 8 bases. V lost 4 bases, J lost 4 bases, and 8 bases stayed unmatched. From germline, CDR1 is LGHDT and CDR2 YNNKEL (reference sequence). The CDR3 runs to 16 residues.

This clonotype was seen more than once but under ten times. The CDR3 coding sequence is TGTGCCAGTAGTATCACTGGACAGCCGAACACTGAAGCTTTCTTT. This gives the protein CASSITGQPNTEAFF. The chain recombines TRBV19 with TRBJ1-1; D might be TRBD1 (6 bases). Germline-derived CDR1 and CDR2 are LNHDA and SQIVND (reference sequence). Trimming took 3 bases from V and 1 from J, leaving 12 bases between them. The CDR3 runs to 15 residues.

This clonotype was observed many times. The chain has TRBV18 and TRBJ1-2, with D perhaps matching TRBD1 (6 bases). V was cut by 2 bases and J by 8 bases, with 15 bases left in between. CDR3 length: 14 amino acids. CDR1 and CDR2 from the germline V gene are KGHSH and LQKENI. Here the CDR3 reads CASSPGGHGQGYTF. CDR3 in DNA: TGTGCCAGCTCACCAGGGGGCCATGGCCAAGGCTACACCTTC.

This clonotype was seen many times. The rearrangement joins TRBV5-1 to TRBJ2-1; unclear D gene. Trimming removed 0 bases at V and 1 base at J, with 8 bases between. This CDR3 is 15 amino acids long. Per the germline V gene, CDR1 is SGHRS and CDR2 is YFSETQ. CDR3 sequence reads: CASSLDGRSYNEQFF. CDR3 bases: TGCGCCAGCAGCTTGGATGGGCGTTCCTACAATGAGCAGTTCTTC. Supplemented by reference TRBV5-1 and TRBJ2-1, the full variable domain reads KAGVTQTPRYLIKTRGQQVTLSCSPISGHRSVSWYQQTPGQGLQFLFEYFSETQRNKGNFPGRFSGRQFSNSRSEMNVSTLELGDSALYLCASSLDGRSYNEQFFGPGTRLTVL.

The chain employs TRBV4-1 and TRBJ2-1; 7 bases are shared with TRBD2. CDR1 is MGHRA and CDR2 is YSYEKL in the germline V gene. The length of the CDR3 is 13 residues. V trimming: 1 base; J trimming: 15 bases; junction bases outside the gene matches: 9. CDR3 protein: CASSQVGRELPFF. CDR3 in DNA: TGCGCCAGCAGCCAAGTGGGGAGGGAGTTACCGTTCTTC.

This clonotype has at least ten counts. This chain links TRBV27 with TRBJ1-2; maybe TRBD1 (5 bases). The V gene's germline CDR1 is MNHEY and CDR2 SMNVEV (reference sequence). The CDR3 is made up of 13 amino acids. V gave up 3 bases and J gave up 0 bases, with 5 bases separating them. This CDR3 is CASSFRANYGYTF. In DNA, the CDR3 is TGTGCCAGCAGTTTCAGGGCTAACTATGGCTACACCTTC.

This sequence joins TRBV5-1 and TRBJ1-1; TRBD1 aligns across 8 bases. Germline V gene lookup returns CDR1 SGHRS and CDR2 YFSETQ. J lost 5 bases, V lost 4 bases, and 10 bases had no gene match. This CDR3 comprises 15 residues. The CDR3 reads CASSQPQGAKTEAFF. CDR3 nucleotides: TGCGCCAGCAGCCAACCGCAGGGGGCAAAGACTGAAGCTTTCTTT.